This entry is about one T cell receptor beta chain. This sample was taken from a study of blood T cell repertoires in COVID-19. TCRdb's table, derived via immunoSEQ multiplex PCR, lists solely in-frame clones and lacks some. This sample has tens of thousands of clones, with 68% found just once. The germline V gene encodes CDR1 SQVTM and CDR2 ANQGSEA. CDR3 length: 14 amino acids. V lost 6 bases and J lost 6, with 15 bases in between. Sequencing was done on a sample of peripheral blood. The chain joins TRBV29-1 to TRBJ2-6; possible D gene TRBD1, 5 bases. This clonotype was sampled from a woman in her 70s with acute or convalescent COVID-19. CDR3 loop: CSVSSSQAANVLTF. For the CDR3, the DNA is TGCAGCGTGAGTAGTTCACAGGCGGCCAACGTCCTGACTTTC.